These 6 T cell receptor beta chains were all obtained from the same sample, sequenced in a study of blood T cell repertoires in COVID-19. Sequenced by immunoSEQ multiplex PCR; TCRdb stores in-frame clones only, minus some. The profile shows 70,000 to 90,000 clones, approximately 86% of them singletons. Source material: peripheral blood. All receptors come from a man aged 60 to 75 with acute or convalescent COVID-19.

The genes are TRBV19 and TRBJ1-5; 8 bases agree with TRBD1. CDR1 is LNHDA and CDR2 is SQIVND in the germline V gene (reference sequence). The CDR3 totals 16 residues. The junction had 12 bases not matched to a gene; V was cut back by 4 bases and J by 7 bases. The CDR3, as DNA: TGTGCCAGTAGTACTCTTTTGGCAGGGGGCGGACAGCCCCAGCATTTT. It specifies CASSTLLAGGGQPQHF.

This clone has just a few counts. The rearrangement uses TRBV7-8 and TRBJ2-5, with 14 bases matching TRBD2. The ends lost 5 bases at V and 5 bases at J; junction bases unmatched: 13. CDR3 size: 18 residues. Germline V CDR1 and CDR2: SGHVS, FQNEAQ. The CDR3 DNA reads as TGTGCCAGCAGCCCACCTCTCAGACTAGCGGGGGGGCGGGAGACCCAGTACTTC. Encoded protein: CASSPPLRLAGGRETQYF.

J is TRBJ1-6 and V is TRBV14; a possible D gene is TRBD1 (5 bases). Germline lookup yields CDR1 SGHDN and CDR2 FVKESK. The CDR3 extends over 14 amino acids. Deletions cut 4 bases from V and 7 bases from J, with 11 bases between. CDR3 nucleotides: TGTGCCAGCAGCCCCCTGGGGCGGAATTCACCCCTCCACTTT. Translation gives CASSPLGRNSPLHF.

In nucleotides, the CDR3 is TGTGCCACCAGCAGAGATGATCACAGGGGAACTGATGAGCAGTTCTTC. Protein product: CATSRDDHRGTDEQFF. The chain couples TRBV15 to TRBJ2-1; 7 nucleotides align to TRBD1. The CDR3 sequence is 16 residues long. Unmatched junction bases numbered 10, after V lost 0 bases and J lost 8 bases. Germline V gives CDR1 LNHNV, CDR2 YYDKDF (reference sequence).

The genes are TRBV10-3 and TRBJ1-5; weak D call: TRBD1 (6 bases). The CDR3 length is 13 residues. Germline CDR1 and CDR2: ENHRY and SYGVKD. V was pared by 10 bases and J by 0 bases, with 10 bases between. The CDR3 is CASSDSSNQPQHF. The DNA for the CDR3 is TGTGCCAGCTCGGACAGTAGCAATCAGCCCCAGCATTTT.

Written as DNA, the CDR3 is TGTGCCAGCAGCTTTAACAGGGGAGGAAACACCATATATTTT. It codes for CASSFNRGGNTIYF. V is TRBV7-9 and J is TRBJ1-3; 7 nucleotides line up with TRBD1. Germline CDR1 SEHNR, CDR2 FQNEAQ (reference sequence). CDR3 length equals 14 residues. Trimming took 3 bases from V and 4 from J; bases not matched to a gene: 3.